Below are 18 T cell receptor beta chains sequenced from a single sample in a study of cytomegalovirus exposure and HLA in healthy donors. Researchers ran the PCR with 60 Vbeta and 13 Jbeta primers. Using immunoSEQ multiplex PCR, the repertoire was profiled, and TCRdb retains in-frame clones only, with some absent. Found here are roughly 200,000 clones, approximately 90% of them singletons; the top ten hold under 1.2%. Input material: PBMCs. These TCRs come from a boy between 2 and 10 years old in good health and CMV-seronegative.

CDR3 region: CASSRGLAGLTDTQYF. The CDR3 DNA reads TGTGCCAGCAGCCGCGGACTAGCGGGGCTCACAGATACGCAGTATTTT. This chain links TRBV5-4 with TRBJ2-3; 12 bases line up with TRBD2. From germline, CDR1 is SGHNT and CDR2 YYREEE (reference sequence). V was clipped by 4 bases and J by 2 bases; unmatched bases: 5. CDR3 length: 16 residues.

The chain recombines TRBV4-2 with TRBJ2-4, with a tentative D call TRBD2 (5 bases). V gave up 0 bases and J gave up 8 bases, with 17 bases separating them. This CDR3 has 16 amino acids. Germline CDR1 is LGHNA and CDR2 is YNFKEQ. The CDR3 loop is CASSQEGRGSPDIQYF. The CDR3 nucleotides are TGTGCCAGCAGCCAAGAAGGACGTGGGAGTCCCGACATTCAGTACTTC.

This clone was seen just once. V and J are TRBV5-4 and TRBJ2-2; 10 nucleotides match TRBD1. CDR3 length: 16 amino acids. The junction had 1 base not matched to a gene; V was cut back by 0 bases and J by 2 bases. CDR1 is SGHNT and CDR2 is YYREEE in the germline V gene (reference sequence). The CDR3 nucleotides are TGTGCCAGCAGCTTGGGGACAGGGGGTAACACCGGGGAGCTGTTTTTT. Translated, it gives CASSLGTGGNTGELFF.

This chain uses TRBV7-5 with TRBJ2-2; TRBD2 is the table's D call, not checked against the DNA. TRBV7-5 is described as a pseudogene. CDR3 length equals 14 residues. The CDR3, as DNA: TGTGCCAGAAGCTTAGCGGTCTGGACCGGGGAGCTGTTTTTT. It translates to CARSLAVWTGELFF.

This clone was counted once. The CDR3: CASSEDAGSSYNEQFF. Here the CDR3 DNA reads TGTGCCAGCAGTGAGGATGCGGGGAGCTCCTACAATGAGCAGTTCTTC. V is TRBV6-4 and J is TRBJ2-1, with D possibly being TRBD2 (6 bases). CDR3 length: 16 amino acids. Per the germline V gene, CDR1 is MRHNA and CDR2 is SNTAGT. Trimming cost V 3 bases and J 0 bases, with 12 bases left between them.

The V and J genes are TRBV6-5 and TRBJ1-1; TRBD1 aligns across 10 bases. Trimming took 6 bases from V and 5 from J; bases not matched to a gene: 6. CDR3 length: 14 amino acids. CDR1 is MNHEY, CDR2 SVGAGI, per germline. Here the CDR3 DNA reads TGTGCCAGCAGAAGGGACAGGGGAAGAACTGAAGCTTTCTTT. Protein product: CASRRDRGRTEAFF.

The rearrangement links TRBV2 to TRBJ1-3; a weak D match, TRBD1 (6 bases). CDR1 and CDR2 from the germline V gene are SNHLY and FYNNEI. CDR3 size: 15 residues. V lost 9 bases and J lost 0, with 15 bases in between. CDR3 in DNA: TGTGCCAGTGCCGAGGGGGGGGGCTCTGGAAACACCATATATTTT. It codes for CASAEGGGSGNTIYF.

The chain employs TRBV28 and TRBJ1-5; D remains unclear. Trimming took 6 bases from V and 3 from J, leaving 18 bases between them. The germline CDR1 and CDR2 sequences are MDHEN and SYDVKM. This CDR3 spans 16 amino acids. In nucleotides, the CDR3 is TGTGCCAGCAGCCCTGGCCGAGGGCTTATCAATCAGCCCCAGCATTTT. It yields the protein CASSPGRGLINQPQHF.

The rearrangement joins TRBV6-5 to TRBJ2-5; 11 nucleotides agree with TRBD2. The end of the DNA is better explained by TRBJ2-7, so the J call may be wrong. The CDR3 sequence is 15 residues long. Germline CDR1 reads MNHEY; CDR2 reads SVGAGI. In DNA, the CDR3 is TGTGCCAGCAGTTATAGCGGGGGGGCCAGTTACGAGCAGTACTTC. Amino acid sequence: CASSYSGGASYEQYF.

This chain links TRBV7-9 with TRBJ1-2; 8 bases are a match to TRBD1. There are 16 residues in the CDR3. In germline, CDR1 is SEHNR, CDR2 FQNEAQ (reference sequence). J was trimmed by 8 bases and V by 4 bases; bases with no gene match: 15. The DNA for the CDR3 is TGTGCCAGCAGCTCCTCGGGGGCAGGGGGCCCCGGGGGCTACACCTTC. Translation: CASSSSGAGGPGGYTF. The full variable domain, its missing parts supplied by reference TRBV7-9 and TRBJ1-2, is DTGVSQNPRHKITKRGQNVTFRCDPISEHNRLYWYRQTLGQGPEFLTYFQNEAQLEKSRLLSDRFSAERPKGSFSTLEIQRTEQGDSAMYLCASSSSGAGGPGGYTFGSGTRLTVV.

This clone was found a few times. CDR3 nucleotides: TGTGCCACTTCAGGGAATAATTCACCCCTCCACTTT. Its protein is CATSGNNSPLHF. This chain connects TRBV6-1 to TRBJ1-6; perhaps TRBD1 as D (5 bases). The CDR3 is 12 residues long. V was cut by 10 bases and J by 5 bases, with 9 bases left in between. Germline V gene data show CDR1 as MNHNS and CDR2 as SASEGT.

This clone was counted a single time. The chain recombines TRBV28 with TRBJ1-6, with D possibly being TRBD1 (6 bases). The germline V gene encodes CDR1 MDHEN and CDR2 SYDVKM. Trimming left V 5 bases short and J 7 bases short, with 12 bases between. The CDR3 length is 14 residues. In DNA, the CDR3 is TGTGCCAGCAGTGGGGGGGGCAGGAATTCACCCCTCCACTTT. It is translated as CASSGGGRNSPLHF.

CDR3 residues: CASARDSTYEQYF. CDR3 bases: TGTGCCAGCGCCCGGGACAGCACCTACGAGCAGTACTTC. The chain links TRBV6-6 to TRBJ2-7; TRBD1 matches 7 bases. This CDR3 is 13 amino acids long. The ends lost 8 bases at V and 2 bases at J; junction bases unmatched: 6. Germline V CDR1 and CDR2: MNHNY, SVGAGI (reference sequence).

The J gene is TRBJ2-5, the V gene TRBV19, with a tentative D call TRBD1 (5 bases). The CDR3 sequence is 13 residues long. Deletions cut 4 bases from V and 7 bases from J, with 13 bases between. Looked up from germline, CDR1 is LNHDA and CDR2 is SQIVND (reference sequence). The CDR3 sequence: CASSSRDLGTQYF. The CDR3 DNA reads TGTGCCAGTAGTAGCAGGGATTTGGGGACCCAGTACTTC.

This clone occurred once. The rearrangement links TRBV5-1 to TRBJ2-7; D possibly corresponds to TRBD2 (5 bases). Trimming pared 2 bases from V and 5 bases from J, leaving 8 bases between. CDR3 length equals 12 residues. Per germline, CDR1 SGHRS and CDR2 YFSETQ. The CDR3 reads CASSLNGDEQYF. The CDR3 DNA reads TGCGCCAGCAGCTTAAACGGGGACGAGCAGTACTTC.

The CDR3 here is CASAAGGGYYGYTF. DNA for the CDR3: TGCGCCAGCGCCGCTGGGGGGGGTTACTATGGCTACACCTTC. This sequence joins TRBV5-1 and TRBJ1-2; maybe TRBD1 (5 bases). The CDR3 runs to 14 residues. V shed 7 bases and J shed 3 bases, with 16 bases lying between them. In germline, CDR1 is SGHRS, CDR2 YFSETQ.

The chain couples TRBV5-1 to TRBJ2-3; TRBD2 agrees at 11 bases. CDR1 is SGHRS and CDR2 is YFSETQ in the germline V gene. Trimming removed 8 bases from V and 0 bases from J; junction bases left unmatched: 5. CDR3 length: 15 residues. CDR3 in amino acids: CASKIAGGSTDTQYF. CDR3 DNA: TGCGCCAGTAAAATAGCGGGGGGGAGCACAGATACGCAGTATTTT.

This clone was seen once. The chain uses TRBV7-3 and TRBJ2-5, with 8 positions matching TRBD2. V was pared by 1 base and J by 0 bases, with 13 bases of the junction left unmatched. CDR1 and CDR2 from the germline V gene are SGHTA and FQGTGA. The CDR3 is 19 amino acids. The CDR3 loop reads CASSLRVREAGDHQETQYF. CDR3 DNA sequence: TGTGCCAGCAGCTTAAGAGTTCGGGAAGCGGGGGACCACCAAGAGACCCAGTACTTC.